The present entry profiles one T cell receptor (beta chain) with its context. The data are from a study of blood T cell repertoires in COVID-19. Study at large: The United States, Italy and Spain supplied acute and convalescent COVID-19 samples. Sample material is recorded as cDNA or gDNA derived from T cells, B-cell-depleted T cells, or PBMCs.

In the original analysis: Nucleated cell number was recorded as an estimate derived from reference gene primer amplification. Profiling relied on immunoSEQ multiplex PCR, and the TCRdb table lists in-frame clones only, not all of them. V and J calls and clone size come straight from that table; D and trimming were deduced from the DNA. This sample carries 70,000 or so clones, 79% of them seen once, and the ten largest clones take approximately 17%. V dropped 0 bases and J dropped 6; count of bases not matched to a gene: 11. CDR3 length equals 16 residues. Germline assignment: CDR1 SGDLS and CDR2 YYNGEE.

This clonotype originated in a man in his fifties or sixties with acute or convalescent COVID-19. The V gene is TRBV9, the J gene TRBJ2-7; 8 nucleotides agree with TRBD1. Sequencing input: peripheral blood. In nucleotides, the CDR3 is TGTGCCAGCAGCGTAGGGTTGAGGCAGGGGGCGAGCGAGCAGTACTTC. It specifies CASSVGLRQGASEQYF.